This T cell receptor (beta chain) appears in the sequencing data of a study of a mutant IDH1 vaccine in newly diagnosed glioma. The overall study: Therapy received beforehand was radiotherapy, temozolomide, or both, with most patients given both.

The CDR3 runs 16 residues. V lost 7 bases and J lost 2; bases outside the gene matches: 7. Germline V gene sequence: CDR1 SGHTA, CDR2 FQGNSA. The time point is: week 5, during vaccination. Every vaccine dose comprised 300 ug of mutant IDH1 20-mer peptide plus topical imiquimod. The astrocytomas were IDH1-mutant, ATRX-negative, and WHO grade 3 or 4. To note about this clone: Its antigen is unidentified.

Sequencing used immunoSEQ multiplex PCR; TCRdb keeps in-frame clones, though not all of them. This sample has approximately 76,000 clones, with 90% to 95% found just once. Findings and caveats of the study: Top-clonotype changes in peripheral T cells seemed unrelated to pseudoprogression.

This receptor was taken from a woman in her fifties or sixties with glioma. This sequence joins TRBV7-2 and TRBJ2-3; 12 bases line up with TRBD2. The sequencing used PBMCs, collected from a glioma patient whose treatment included an IDH1 peptide vaccine. CDR3 sequence (DNA): TGTGCCAGCACCTACGGACTAGCGGGACCCACAGATACGCAGTATTTT. As protein: CASTYGLAGPTDTQYF.